This TCR beta chain was sequenced during a study of cytomegalovirus exposure and HLA in healthy donors. In the case of this clone: Its antigen remains unknown.

PCR involved 60 Vbeta and 13 Jbeta primers. Profiling relied on immunoSEQ multiplex PCR, and the TCRdb table lists in-frame clones only, not all of them. The sample shows about 130,000 clones, more than 65% of them seen only once. Per the germline V gene, CDR1 is MNHEY and CDR2 is SVGAGI. The ends were cut back, 6 bases at V and 8 bases at J, with 11 bases in the middle. This CDR3 contains 12 residues. Findings of the study overall: Later, an analysis found that common viral pathogens appeared to be linked with several of the most significant clusters. Earlier analysis looked at TCR beta V segments, and most were productive about 90% or about 30% of the time. Most TCR sequences showed up rarely, but some public TCRs showed up in many donors.

V usage is TRBV6-5 and J usage is TRBJ2-1; unclear D gene. Sequencing was done on a sample of PBMCs. This sequence was found in a man aged 45-65 years in good health and CMV-seronegative. CDR3 sequence: CASSLLGDEQFF. The DNA for the CDR3 is TGTGCCAGCAGCTTACTCGGTGATGAGCAGTTCTTC.